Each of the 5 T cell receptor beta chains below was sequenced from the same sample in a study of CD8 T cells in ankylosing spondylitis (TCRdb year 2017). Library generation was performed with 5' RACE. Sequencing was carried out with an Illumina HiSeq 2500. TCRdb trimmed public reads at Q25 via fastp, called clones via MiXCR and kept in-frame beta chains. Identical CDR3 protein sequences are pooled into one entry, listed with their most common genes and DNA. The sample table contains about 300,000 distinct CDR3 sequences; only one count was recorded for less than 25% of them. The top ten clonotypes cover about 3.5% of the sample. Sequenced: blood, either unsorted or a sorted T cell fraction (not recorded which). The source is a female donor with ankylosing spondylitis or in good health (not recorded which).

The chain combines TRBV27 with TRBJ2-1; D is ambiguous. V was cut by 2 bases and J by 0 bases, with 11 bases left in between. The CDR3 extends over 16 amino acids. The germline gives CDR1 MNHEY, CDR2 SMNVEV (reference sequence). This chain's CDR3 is CASSLTIPSSYNEQFF. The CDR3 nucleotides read TGTGCCAGCAGTTTAACGATCCCGAGCTCCTACAATGAGCAGTTCTTC.

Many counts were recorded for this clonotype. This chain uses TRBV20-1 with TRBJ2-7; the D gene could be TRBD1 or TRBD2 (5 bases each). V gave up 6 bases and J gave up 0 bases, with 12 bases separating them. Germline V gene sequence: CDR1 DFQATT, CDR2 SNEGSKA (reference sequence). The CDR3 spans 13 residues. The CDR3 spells CSARKRGSYEQYF. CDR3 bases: TGCAGTGCCCGCAAGAGGGGCTCCTACGAGCAGTACTTC.

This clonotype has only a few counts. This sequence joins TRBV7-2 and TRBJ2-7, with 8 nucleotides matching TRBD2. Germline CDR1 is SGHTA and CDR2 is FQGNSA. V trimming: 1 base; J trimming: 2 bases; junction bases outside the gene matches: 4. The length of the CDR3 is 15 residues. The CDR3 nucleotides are TGTGCCAGCAGCTTAGTGGGACTAGGACCCTACGAGCAGTACTTC. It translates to CASSLVGLGPYEQYF.

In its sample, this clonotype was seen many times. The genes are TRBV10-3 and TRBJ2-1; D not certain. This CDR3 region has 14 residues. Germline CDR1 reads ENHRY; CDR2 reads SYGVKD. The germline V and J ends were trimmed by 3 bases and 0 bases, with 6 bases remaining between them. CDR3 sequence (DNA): TGTGCCATCAGTGAACGCGCCTCCTACAATGAGCAGTTCTTC. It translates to CAISERASYNEQFF.

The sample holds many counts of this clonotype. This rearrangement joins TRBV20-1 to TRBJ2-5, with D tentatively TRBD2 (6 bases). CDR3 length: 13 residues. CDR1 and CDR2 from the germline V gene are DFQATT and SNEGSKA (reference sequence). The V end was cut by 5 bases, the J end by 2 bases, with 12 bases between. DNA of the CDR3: TGCAGTGCTGAGAGGGCGGGACAAGAGACCCAGTACTTC. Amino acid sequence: CSAERAGQETQYF.